This T cell receptor beta chain is drawn from a study of regulatory T cells in long-lasting Graves disease. Study-level results: Repertoires from persistent disease leaned toward TRBV28, TRBJ1-2 and TRBJ2-5.

TCR beta libraries were built with iRepertoire HTBI primers and Arm-PCR of CDR3 regions. From the multiplex PCR reads, TCRdb called clonotypes with MiXCR, one entry per CDR3 protein. The table lists roughly 320,000 distinct CDR3 sequences, over 15% of them singletons. The sample's time point: newly diagnosed GD, antithyroid drugs for less than 3 months. After RNA was extracted from PBMCs, the TCR library was made from it. This CDR3 spans 15 amino acids. Germline values: CDR1 KGHSH, CDR2 LQKENI. Deletions cut 1 base from V and 5 bases from J, with 14 bases between. This clonotype was observed at least ten times. Its antigen is as yet unknown. These data also formed part of another study, on T cells in Graves' hyperthyroidism and ophthalmopathy. This second study says: Stable Graves' hyperthyroidism meant no ophthalmopathy progression within 18 months. Most clonotypes expanded in the thyroid (above 0.001) were also present in blood.

The chain employs TRBV18 and TRBJ1-1; D gene unclear. The input for sequencing was peripheral blood mononuclear cells (PBMCs), taken at new diagnosis, from a patient treated with antithyroid drugs. The sequence came from a man aged 40-50 years with Graves disease. CDR3 residues: CASSPRLSQGTEAFF. In DNA form, the CDR3 reads TGTGCCAGCTCACCACGACTGAGTCAAGGGACTGAAGCTTTCTTT.